Included here is one TCR beta chain sequence, with context. After removal of 3 bases from V and 0 bases from J, the junction contained 7 bases not matched to a gene. CDR1 and CDR2 from the germline V gene are KGHSH and LQKENI. The CDR3 spans 17 residues. The sample belongs to a study of blood T cell repertoires in COVID-19. Clones were sequenced by immunoSEQ multiplex PCR, and TCRdb holds only the in-frame ones, with some missing. This table has tens of thousands of clones, 70% to 90% appearing once. Sample: peripheral blood. This chain connects TRBV18 to TRBJ1-3; TRBD1 matches at 8 bases. This TCR was recovered from a man between 65 and 79 years old with active COVID-19. The CDR3 DNA is TGTGCCAGCTCACCCCCCCGGCAGGGGGCCTCTGGAAACACCATATATTTT. This translates into CASSPPRQGASGNTIYF.